A single sample is the source of the 13 T cell receptor beta chains below, sequenced in a study of T cells in Graves' hyperthyroidism and ophthalmopathy. Template material for amplifying TCR beta CDR3 regions consisted of RNA transcripts. The HTBI primer set was used in a first-round RT-PCR of the TCR CDR3. TCRdb analysed the multiplex PCR reads with MiXCR anew, one entry per CDR3 protein. Among 390,000 or so distinct CDR3 sequences listed, over 12% were seen once. Sequencing was carried out using blood. All receptors come from a man aged 18 to 35 with Graves' ophthalmopathy.

This sequence joins TRBV19 and TRBJ1-1; 7 positions match TRBD1. V lost 4 bases to trimming and J lost 2 bases; unmatched junction nucleotides: 13. Per the germline V gene, CDR1 is LNHDA and CDR2 is SQIVND (reference sequence). This CDR3 is built from 17 residues. The CDR3 is CASSTRTTGILNTEAFF. The CDR3 DNA follows: TGTGCCAGTAGTACACGAACGACAGGGATCTTAAACACTGAAGCTTTCTTT.

This clonotype has at least ten counts. The V call is TRBV20-1, the J call TRBJ1-2; no clear D. Germline CDR1 and CDR2: DFQATT and SNEGSKA (reference sequence). Trimming cost V 1 base and J 1 base, with 10 bases left between them. The CDR3 is 14 residues long. This CDR3 is CSARVEQINYGYTF. CDR3 DNA sequence: TGCAGTGCTAGAGTGGAACAGATTAACTATGGCTACACCTTC.

J is TRBJ2-1 and V is TRBV19; D not resolved. Germline V gene sequence: CDR1 LNHDA, CDR2 SQIVND (reference sequence). The CDR3 is made up of 11 amino acids. V lost 5 bases, J lost 8 bases, and 7 bases lay in between. CDR3 DNA sequence: TGTGCCAGTAGTCCCGGCCATGAGCAGTTCTTC. This translates into CASSPGHEQFF. The whole variable domain, filled in from reference TRBV19 and TRBJ2-1, reads DGGITQSPKYLFRKEGQNVTLSCEQNLNHDAMYWYRQDPGQGLRLIYYSQIVNDFQKGDIAEGYSVSREKKESFPLTVTSAQKNPTAFYLCASSPGHEQFFGPGTRLTVL.

As for this clonotype: A read error is possible here, since a much larger clone lies one base away. CDR3 coding DNA: TGCAGTGCCGGAATTAACCGCAATGAGCAGTTCTTC. It yields the protein CSAGINRNEQFF. The gene calls are TRBV20-1 and TRBJ2-1; D call uncertain. CDR1 and CDR2 (germline): DFQATT, SNEGSKA (reference sequence). CDR3 length: 12 amino acids. Trimming took off 6 bases at V and 6 bases at J, with 12 bases between the two ends.

As to this clonotype: This could be a read error, since a much larger clone is one nucleotide away. This CDR3 is missing its conserved last phenylalanine or tryptophan, likely due to a read error. V gene TRBV11-2 combines with J gene TRBJ2-1; TRBD2 aligns across 7 bases. Unmatched junction bases numbered 4, after V lost 5 bases and J lost 0 bases. Germline V gives CDR1 SGHAT, CDR2 FQNNGV. The CDR3 has 15 amino acids. CDR3 sequence: CASSKLATSYNEQFL. For the CDR3, the DNA is TGTGCCAGCAGCAAACTAGCGACCTCCTACAATGAGCAGTTCCTC.

V is TRBV28 and J is TRBJ1-6; D is unresolved. Trimming removed 5 bases from V and 4 bases from J, with 15 bases in between. CDR1 MDHEN and CDR2 SYDVKM come from the germline V gene. This CDR3 is built from 16 residues. As DNA, the CDR3 is TGTGCCAGCAGTAGACTAGCGATTACTTATAATTCACCCCTCCACTTT. This codes for CASSRLAITYNSPLHF.

This clonotype was detected many times. The chain employs TRBV7-2 and TRBJ1-1; D is ambiguous. The length of the CDR3 is 11 residues. The V gene's germline CDR1 is SGHTA and CDR2 FQGNSA. V lost 1 base and J lost 9, with 6 bases in between. The CDR3 DNA follows: TGTGCCAGCAGCTTAGGGACCAAAGCTTTCTTT. Translating it yields CASSLGTKAFF.

The chain uses TRBV24-1 and TRBJ2-3; the D gene is possibly TRBD2 (6 bases). The CDR3 is 12 amino acids. V gave up 12 bases and J gave up 2 bases, with 11 bases separating them. Germline values: CDR1 KGHDR, CDR2 SFDVKD. The CDR3 nucleotides read TGTGCCGCCGCGGGGTACACAGATACGCAGTATTTT. Encoded protein: CAAAGYTDTQYF.

This clonotype came up many times. CDR3 sequence reads: CASTGGYSGANVLTF. The CDR3, as DNA: TGTGCCAGTACCGGGGGCTACTCTGGGGCCAACGTCCTGACTTTC. The chain combines TRBV2 with TRBJ2-6, with D perhaps being TRBD1 or TRBD2 (6 bases each). The CDR3 has 15 amino acids. V lost 9 bases, J lost 0 bases, and 12 bases lay in between. Germline CDR1 SNHLY, CDR2 FYNNEI. Full variable domain (rest looked up from reference TRBV2 and TRBJ2-6): EPEVTQTPSHQVTQMGQEVILRCVPISNHLYFYWYRQILGQKVEFLVSFYNNEISEKSEIFDDQFSVERPDGSNFTLKIRSTKLEDSAMYFCASTGGYSGANVLTFGAGSRLTVL.

At least ten counts were recorded for this clonotype. This chain links TRBV13 with TRBJ2-1; 9 bases agree with TRBD2. This CDR3 is 17 amino acids long. CDR1 is PRHDT, CDR2 FYEKMQ, per germline (reference sequence). Unmatched junction bases numbered 10, after V lost 3 bases and J lost 4 bases. The DNA of the CDR3 is TGTGCCAGCAGCTTCCCCAACGAAGCGGGGGGTTACAATGAGCAGTTCTTC. Translation gives CASSFPNEAGGYNEQFF.

The chain carries TRBV7-2 and TRBJ1-1, with D tentatively TRBD1 (6 bases). V lost 3 bases to trimming and J lost 5 bases, with 10 bases between them. CDR3 length: 13 amino acids. From germline, CDR1 is SGHTA and CDR2 FQGNSA. CDR3 coding DNA: TGTGCCAGCAGCTTCGGACAGCGGACTGAAGCTTTCTTT. This translates into CASSFGQRTEAFF.

The genes are TRBV6-1 and TRBJ1-6; a possible D gene is TRBD1 (6 bases). Germline V gene sequence: CDR1 MNHNS, CDR2 SASEGT. V gave up 6 bases and J gave up 3 bases, with 9 bases separating them. CDR3 size: 14 residues. The CDR3: CASRDSLYNSPLHF. The CDR3 bases are TGTGCCAGCAGGGACAGCCTCTATAATTCACCCCTCCACTTT.

The V call is TRBV28, the J call TRBJ2-7; the D is unclear. Judging by the DNA end, TRBJ2-1 fits better; the J call may be wrong. CDR1 is MDHEN and CDR2 is SYDVKM in the germline V gene. CDR3 length: 11 residues. The CDR3 DNA follows: TGTGCCAGCAGTCCCGCATACGAGCAGTTCTTC. Amino acid sequence: CASSPAYEQFF.